This TCR beta chain comes out of a study of cytomegalovirus exposure and HLA in healthy donors (dated by TCRdb to the late 2010s). For context, the study as a whole: An earlier analysis of a few hundred of the donors reported approximately 280 Gb of sequence data and 117 million unique TCR beta sequences obtained from roughly 180 million T cells. A later genetic analysis used genome-wide SNP genotypes for 398 of the 666 donors, treating that subset as a discovery cohort. Among the approximately 400 genotyped donors, approximately 76% belonged to the genetic ancestry cluster associated with self-reported Caucasian donors. Several DR-DQ haplotypes were treated as single units for association and clustering because of strong linkage in the cohort. An early release covering 550 to 700 HLA-typed donors comprised about 320 gigabases of sequencing data and tens of millions of unique TCR sequences. The study profiled the T cell repertoires of 500 to 800 subjects by immunosequencing and related them to cytomegalovirus serostatus. Donor age, sex, ethnicity and CMV serostatus were compiled alongside the repertoire data. Typing coverage differed by locus: A, B, C, DRB1 and DQB1 were typed in about 620-630 donors, DQA1 in around 500, DPA1 in around 610, and DPB1 in 472. In addition to the first cohort of several hundred subjects, a separate validation cohort of approximately 110 different subjects was used. To study patterns of TCR occurrence, a later analysis re-analyzed previously published TCR beta repertoires from 650 to 750 donors and added high-resolution HLA genotyping. The aim of the study was to test whether cataloging public T cell receptors could identify signatures of past pathogen exposure. HLA typing covered class I and class II loci at four-digit resolution. Among roughly 370 genotyped donors of the cohort, an average of around 240,000 unique TCR beta nucleotide sequences were sequenced per donor, 15% to 20% of them non-productive. Every discovery cohort repertoire had been produced on one sequencing platform. Rather than drawing on any new phenotypic data, the later analysis identified candidate immune exposures from TCR beta sequences and the way those sequences occurred across donors. An earlier analysis of approximately 580 of the donors used high-throughput TCR beta sequencing to judge whether each TCR beta V gene segment behaved as functional or pseudogenic. To predict cytomegalovirus infection status, the study brought together high-throughput TCR immunosequencing, statistical association of individual TCRs with disease status, and machine learning.

Libraries were prepared through the immunoSEQ multiplex PCR assay. A mixture of 60 forward primers for TCR Vbeta segments and 13 reverse primers for TCR Jbeta segments was used in the multiplex PCR. The CDR3 region of rearranged TCR beta genes was amplified from genomic DNA with a multiplex PCR assay. The Illumina HiSeq System was used to sequence the amplified TCR beta libraries as 87-base-pair reads. In the paper's pipeline: Across the 500 to 750 repertoires, a later analysis counted 60 million to 90 million unique TCR beta chains, roughly 11 million of which were shared by at least two donors. Raw reads were error-corrected and collapsed into unique sequences by a nearest-neighbor algorithm in which closely related sequences were merged to remove PCR and sequencing errors. Alignment of CDR3 sequences to IMGT reference sequences was used to assign V, D and J gene segments. Each retained sequence needed at least a six-nucleotide match to both a V gene segment and a J gene segment. Rearrangements were classified as productive when the CDR3 lacked stop codons and remained in frame with V and J, and all other rearrangements were classified as non-productive. CDR3 was defined according to IMGT convention as the region running from the second conserved V-encoded cysteine to the conserved J-encoded phenylalanine. The earlier analysis of around 640 of the donors excluded sequences that lacked an unambiguous match to a single V gene segment. In an earlier analysis of several hundred of the donors, V segments were called functional above 56.7% productive rearrangements and were called segregating when the between-donor standard deviation exceeded 5%. A statistical classification framework was developed to diagnose cytomegalovirus status using the catalog of TCR beta chain sequences. A later analysis assigned V and J genes by comparing TCR nucleotide sequences with IMGT/GENE-DB human TR gene sequences. A later analysis assigned CDR3 sequences and most-parsimonious VDJ recombination scenarios with the TCRdist pipeline. A later analysis defined each TCR beta chain by its CDR3 amino acid sequence plus V-gene family, and excluded reads lacking a unique V-gene family. To address suspected cross-contamination and a sequencing artifact, a later analysis removed several hundred highly shared, low-generation-probability nucleotide sequences. In a later analysis, a clonal expansion index was calculated for each public chain from normalized within-repertoire ranks of inferred template counts. In a later analysis, generation probabilities were computed with a VDJ recombination model fitted to out-of-frame rearrangements, and the resulting probabilities were checked against IGoR. A later analysis scored TCR-TCR, TCR-HLA and TCR-CMV co-occurrence with hypergeometric tests, applying a repertoire-size bias correction to TCR pairs. In a later analysis, false discovery rates were estimated by permuting HLA or CMV assignments 20 times. In a later analysis, co-occurring TCRs were grouped using DBSCAN, and TCRdist sequence similarity was added for clustering within HLA-allele-positive subsets. Co-occurrence clustering excluded repertoires with fewer than 30,000 or more than 120,000 public chains, plus five with anomalous nucleotide sharing. Here the immuneACCESS table is served through TCRdb, limited to in-frame sequences with V and J called. Missing clones are a known gap in these copies; in checked studies unresolved V genes cover under half, and the rest lacks a known reason. Clone size and V and J calls were adopted from that table, with D and trimming inferred from the DNA. The sample table records 80,000 to 95,000 clones; about four fifths of these occur just once. In total, the top ten clones hold 1.9% of the sample.

A note on this clone: Its antigen target is currently unknown. Base qualities are not provided; no much larger clone lies one nucleotide away.

V is shortened by 5 bases, J by 2 bases, and the region joining them spans 7 bases. CDR1 and CDR2, per the germline V gene, are MNHEY and SVGAGI. Spanning cysteine to phenylalanine, the CDR3 consists of 13 amino acids. This entry keeps only the CDR3 DNA: 39 bases, framed from base 1. The cohort was made up of 500 to 850 healthy bone marrow donors. Cohort members were all nominally healthy when sampled, although unrecorded immune exposures were likely present. The donor was CMV seronegative and belonged to the group of over 350 seronegative cohort members. A peripheral blood sample was collected from each donor, and TCR beta sequencing was performed on peripheral blood mononuclear cells. The Qiagen DNeasy Blood Extraction Kit was used to extract genomic DNA from the blood cell samples. Overall study outcomes, separate from this receptor: In a later analysis, HLA-associated TCR beta chains showed more clonal expansion and lower generation probabilities than non-associated chains that were equally common. For the cohort, immune exposure information was limited to CMV serostatus. In a later analysis, TCR association rates were found to vary across HLA loci, with the most associated TCRs seen for DRB1 alleles and the fewest for HLA-C alleles. In a later analysis, most CMV-associated TCR beta chains were found to appear HLA-restricted, with HLA associations seemingly driven largely by CMV exposure. It was suggested by the authors that the approach could potentially be generalized to other disease states and immunological phenotypes. A later analysis associated 15,000 to 20,000 TCR beta sequences with specific HLA alleles at a false discovery rate of 0.05. Some IMGT-functional V segments, including TRBV6-2 and TRBV6-3, could not be distinguished by the 87-base-pair reads and were therefore excluded. The earlier analysis of some 540 of the donors excluded some 15 rarely observed V segments, including chromosome 9 orphons, because counts were too low. An earlier analysis of several hundred of the donors showed that most TCR beta V segments appeared in productive rearrangements either about 87% or about 30% of the time, which broadly matched IMGT annotations. Presence/absence analyses assumed roughly uniform sequencing depth across donors, an assumption that may not hold. A further reported finding was that TCR beta sequences accurately predicted the HLA-A and HLA-B alleles for most subjects in the first cohort. In vitro tests confirmed that a few of the cytomegalovirus-associated TCR beta chains recognize cytomegalovirus antigens. Strong co-occurrence of HLA alleles, especially DR and DQ, made assigning TCR associations to individual alleles difficult. Most TCR sequences were seen in very few donors, while some public TCRs were found in many individuals. Several of the top co-occurrence clusters appeared to be linked to parvovirus B19, influenza, CMV and Epstein-Barr virus, according to a later analysis. In a later genetic analysis, a missense DCLRE1C variant was associated with V-gene and J-gene trimming of TCR beta chains, and the association was replicated in an independent cohort. Linkage disequilibrium might explain the correlated functional status among segregating V segments, but an unknown experimental factor could not be excluded. Because HLA typing was missing for some donors at each locus, association tests included only the typed subset. In a later genetic analysis, fewer N-insertions in productive TCRs were reported among donors in an Asian-associated ancestry cluster than the roughly 710-donor mean. The sequencing pipeline was judged likely to have produced a cluster of highly shared sequence variants as a technical artifact. Cytomegalovirus status was reported to be diagnosed by the classifier with high specificity and sensitivity in both the original and validation cohorts. In the study, approximately 160 TCR beta chains were listed as associated with cytomegalovirus. This cohort had only TCR beta chains sequenced, and the lack of alpha or paired-chain data limited which features could be detected.

The TCR was taken from a woman younger than 45 in good health and CMV-seronegative. The sample consisted of PBMCs. This chain joins TRBV6-5 to TRBJ2-1; TRBD2 might be the D gene, on 5 matching bases. The CDR3: CASSRGPYNEQFF. The sequence in DNA is TGTGCCAGCAGTCGCGGGCCCTACAATGAGCAGTTCTTC.